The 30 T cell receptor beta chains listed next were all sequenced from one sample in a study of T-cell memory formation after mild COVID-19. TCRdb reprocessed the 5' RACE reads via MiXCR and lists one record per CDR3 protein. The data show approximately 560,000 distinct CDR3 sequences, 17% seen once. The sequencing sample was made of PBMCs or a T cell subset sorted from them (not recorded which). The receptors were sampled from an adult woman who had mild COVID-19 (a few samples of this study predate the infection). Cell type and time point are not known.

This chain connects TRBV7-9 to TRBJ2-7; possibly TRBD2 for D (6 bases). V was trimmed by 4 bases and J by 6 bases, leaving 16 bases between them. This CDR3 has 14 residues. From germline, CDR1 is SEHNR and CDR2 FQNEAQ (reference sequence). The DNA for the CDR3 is TGTGCCAGCAGCTACAGTGCGGGGATTGCCGAGCAGTACTTC. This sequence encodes CASSYSAGIAEQYF.

The CDR3 bases are TGTGCCAGCAGCCCCGGGCCGGGTCGGGACACCTTC. The encoded protein is CASSPGPGRDTF. The chain uses TRBV12-3 or TRBV12-4 and TRBJ1-2, with D unresolved. The V gene lost 6 bases and the J gene lost 12 bases, with 17 bases spanning the gap. This CDR3 has 12 residues.

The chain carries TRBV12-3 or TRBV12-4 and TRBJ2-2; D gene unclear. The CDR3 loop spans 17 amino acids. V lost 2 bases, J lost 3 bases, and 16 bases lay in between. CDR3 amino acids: CASSLFGIESDTGELFF. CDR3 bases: TGTGCCAGCAGTTTATTTGGGATCGAATCGGACACCGGGGAGCTGTTTTTT.

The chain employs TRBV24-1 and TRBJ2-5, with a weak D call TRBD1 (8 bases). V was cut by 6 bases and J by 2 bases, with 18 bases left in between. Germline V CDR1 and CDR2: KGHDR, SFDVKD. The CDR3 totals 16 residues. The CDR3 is CATSLGQGGGQETQYF. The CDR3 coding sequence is TGTGCCACCAGTCTCGGACAGGGAGGGGGTCAAGAGACCCAGTACTTC.

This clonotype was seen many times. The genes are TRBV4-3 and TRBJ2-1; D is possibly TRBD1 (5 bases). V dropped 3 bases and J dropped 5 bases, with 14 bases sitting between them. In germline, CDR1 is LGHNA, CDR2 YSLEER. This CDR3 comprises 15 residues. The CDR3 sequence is CASSHFGRVDNEQFF. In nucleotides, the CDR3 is TGCGCCAGCAGCCATTTCGGCAGGGTGGACAATGAGCAGTTCTTC.

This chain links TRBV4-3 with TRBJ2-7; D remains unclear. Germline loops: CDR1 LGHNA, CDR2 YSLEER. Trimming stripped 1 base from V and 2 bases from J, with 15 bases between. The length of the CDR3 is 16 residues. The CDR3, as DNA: TGCGCCAGCAGCCAAGGCCCCGGGCTCCCTCCCTACGAGCAGTACTTC. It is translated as CASSQGPGLPPYEQYF.

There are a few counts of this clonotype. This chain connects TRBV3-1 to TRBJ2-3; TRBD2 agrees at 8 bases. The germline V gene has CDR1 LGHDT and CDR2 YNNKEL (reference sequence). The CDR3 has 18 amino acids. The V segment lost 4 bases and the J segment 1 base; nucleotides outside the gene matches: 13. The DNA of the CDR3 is TGTGCCAGCAGCCGATTCTTCAGCGGGAGTGGGGGCACAGATACGCAGTATTTT. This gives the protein CASSRFFSGSGGTDTQYF.

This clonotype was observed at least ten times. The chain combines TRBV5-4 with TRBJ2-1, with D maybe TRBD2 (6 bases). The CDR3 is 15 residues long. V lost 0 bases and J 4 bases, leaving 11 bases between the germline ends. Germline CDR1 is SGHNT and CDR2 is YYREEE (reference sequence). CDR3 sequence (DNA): TGTGCCAGCAGCTTGGAAGGAGGGAGTTACAATGAGCAGTTCTTC. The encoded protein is CASSLEGGSYNEQFF.

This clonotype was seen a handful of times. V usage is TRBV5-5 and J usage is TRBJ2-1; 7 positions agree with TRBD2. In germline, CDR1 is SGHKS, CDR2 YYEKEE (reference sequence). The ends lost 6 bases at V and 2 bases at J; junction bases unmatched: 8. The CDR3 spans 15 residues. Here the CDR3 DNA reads TGTGCCAGCACCGTAGAGCGGGGTCCCTACAATGAGCAGTTCTTC. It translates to CASTVERGPYNEQFF.

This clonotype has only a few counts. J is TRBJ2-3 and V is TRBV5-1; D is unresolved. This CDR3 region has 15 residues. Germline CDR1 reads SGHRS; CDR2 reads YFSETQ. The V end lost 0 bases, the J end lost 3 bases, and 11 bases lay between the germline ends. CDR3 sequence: CASSLAGYGTDTQYF. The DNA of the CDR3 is TGCGCCAGCAGCTTGGCCGGATATGGGACAGATACGCAGTATTTT. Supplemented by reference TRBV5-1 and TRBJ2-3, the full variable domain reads KAGVTQTPRYLIKTRGQQVTLSCSPISGHRSVSWYQQTPGQGLQFLFEYFSETQRNKGNFPGRFSGRQFSNSRSEMNVSTLELGDSALYLCASSLAGYGTDTQYFGPGTRLTVL.

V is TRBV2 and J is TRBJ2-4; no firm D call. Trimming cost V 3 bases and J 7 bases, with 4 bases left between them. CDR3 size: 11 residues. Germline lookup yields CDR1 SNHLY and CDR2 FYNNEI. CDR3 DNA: TGTGCCAGCAGTGATTGGAACATTCAGTACTTC. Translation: CASSDWNIQYF.

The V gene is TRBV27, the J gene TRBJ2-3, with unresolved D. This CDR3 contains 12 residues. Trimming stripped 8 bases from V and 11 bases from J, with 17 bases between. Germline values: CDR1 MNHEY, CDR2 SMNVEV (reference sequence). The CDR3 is CASGLTRLQQYF. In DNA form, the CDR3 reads TGTGCCAGCGGTCTCACGAGGCTACAGCAGTATTTT.

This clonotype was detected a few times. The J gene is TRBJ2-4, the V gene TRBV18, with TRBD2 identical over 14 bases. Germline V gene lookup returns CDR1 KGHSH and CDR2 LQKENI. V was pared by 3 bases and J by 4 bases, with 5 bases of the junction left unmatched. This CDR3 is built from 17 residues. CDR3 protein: CASSPGLAGAGKNIQYF. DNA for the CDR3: TGTGCCAGCTCACCGGGACTAGCGGGAGCGGGGAAAAACATTCAGTACTTC.

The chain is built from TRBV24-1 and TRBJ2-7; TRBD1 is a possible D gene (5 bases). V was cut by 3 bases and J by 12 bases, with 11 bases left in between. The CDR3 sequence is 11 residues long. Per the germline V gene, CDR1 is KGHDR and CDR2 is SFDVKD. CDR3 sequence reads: CATSDKVGRYF. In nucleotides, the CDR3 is TGTGCCACCAGTGATAAGGTGGGGCGGTACTTC.

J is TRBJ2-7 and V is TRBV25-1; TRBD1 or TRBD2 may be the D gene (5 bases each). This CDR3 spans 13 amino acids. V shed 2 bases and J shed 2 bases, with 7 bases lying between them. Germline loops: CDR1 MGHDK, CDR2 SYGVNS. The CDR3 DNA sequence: TGTGCCAGCAGTGAACGGGGCCCCTACGAGCAGTACTTC. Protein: CASSERGPYEQYF.

The CDR3 DNA sequence: TGTGCCAGCATCCTCGATGTTATCACTGAAGCTTTCTTT. Amino acids: CASILDVITEAFF. The chain employs TRBV7-2 and TRBJ1-1, with D unclear. V lost 7 bases and J lost 4, with 13 bases in between. The CDR3 covers 13 residues. Germline CDR1 is SGHTA and CDR2 is FQGNSA.

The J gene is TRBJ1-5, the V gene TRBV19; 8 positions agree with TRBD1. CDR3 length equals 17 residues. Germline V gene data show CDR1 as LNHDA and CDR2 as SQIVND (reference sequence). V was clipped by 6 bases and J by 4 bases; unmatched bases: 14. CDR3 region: CASSSPEQGAENQPQHF. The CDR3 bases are TGTGCCAGTAGCTCCCCGGAGCAGGGGGCGGAAAATCAGCCCCAGCATTTT.

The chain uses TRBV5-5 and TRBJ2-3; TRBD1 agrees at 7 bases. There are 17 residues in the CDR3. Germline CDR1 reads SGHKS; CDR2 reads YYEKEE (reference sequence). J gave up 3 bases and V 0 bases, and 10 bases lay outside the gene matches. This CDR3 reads CASSLAWAGGPTDTQYF. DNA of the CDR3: TGTGCCAGCAGCTTGGCCTGGGCAGGGGGACCAACAGATACGCAGTATTTT.

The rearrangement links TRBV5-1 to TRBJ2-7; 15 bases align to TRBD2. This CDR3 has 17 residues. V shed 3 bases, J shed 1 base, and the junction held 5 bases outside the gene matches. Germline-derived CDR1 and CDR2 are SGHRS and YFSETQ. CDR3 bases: TGCGCCAGCAGCTACGGACTAGCGGGAGGGTCGTCCTACGAGCAGTACTTC. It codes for CASSYGLAGGSSYEQYF.

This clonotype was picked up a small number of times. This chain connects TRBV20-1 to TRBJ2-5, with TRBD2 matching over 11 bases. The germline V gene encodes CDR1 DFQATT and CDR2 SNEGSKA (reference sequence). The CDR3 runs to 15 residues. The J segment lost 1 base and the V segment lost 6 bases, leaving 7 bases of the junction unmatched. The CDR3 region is CSAHRGTSGQETQYF. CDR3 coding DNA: TGCAGTGCGCACCGCGGGACTAGCGGCCAAGAGACCCAGTACTTC.

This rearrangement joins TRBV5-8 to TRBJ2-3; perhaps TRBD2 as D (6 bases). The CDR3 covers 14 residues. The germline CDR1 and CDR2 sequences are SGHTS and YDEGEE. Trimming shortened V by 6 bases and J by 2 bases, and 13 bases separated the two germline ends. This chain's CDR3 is CASNTRDSTDTQYF. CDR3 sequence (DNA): TGTGCCAGCAACACGCGGGACTCCACAGATACGCAGTATTTT.

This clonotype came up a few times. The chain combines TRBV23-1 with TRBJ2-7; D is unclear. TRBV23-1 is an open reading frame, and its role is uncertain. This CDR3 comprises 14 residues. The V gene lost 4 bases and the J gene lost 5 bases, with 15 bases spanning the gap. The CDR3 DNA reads TGCGCCAGCAGTCGTGCCGAAAGGTCGGACGAGCAGTACTTC. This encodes CASSRAERSDEQYF.

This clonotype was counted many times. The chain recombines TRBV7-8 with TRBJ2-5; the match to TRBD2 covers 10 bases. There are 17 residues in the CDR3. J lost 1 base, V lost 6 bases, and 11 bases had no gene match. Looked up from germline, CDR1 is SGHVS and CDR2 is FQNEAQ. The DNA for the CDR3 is TGTGCCAGCAGTCAATCCCTAGCGGGAGTCCTCCAAGAGACCCAGTACTTC. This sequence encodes CASSQSLAGVLQETQYF.

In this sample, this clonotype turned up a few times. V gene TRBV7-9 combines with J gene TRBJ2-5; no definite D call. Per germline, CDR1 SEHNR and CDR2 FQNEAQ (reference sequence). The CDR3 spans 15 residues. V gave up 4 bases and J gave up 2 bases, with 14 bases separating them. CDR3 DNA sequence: TGTGCCAGCAGCTACCCCATATCAGTGCAAGAGACCCAGTACTTC. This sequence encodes CASSYPISVQETQYF.

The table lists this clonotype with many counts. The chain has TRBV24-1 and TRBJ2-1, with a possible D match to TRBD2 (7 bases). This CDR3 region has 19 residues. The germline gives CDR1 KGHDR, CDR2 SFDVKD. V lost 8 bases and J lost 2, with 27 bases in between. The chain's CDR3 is CATMGTASSGGHTYNEQFF. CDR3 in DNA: TGTGCCACCATGGGAACGGCATCTTCCGGGGGGCATACCTACAATGAGCAGTTCTTC.

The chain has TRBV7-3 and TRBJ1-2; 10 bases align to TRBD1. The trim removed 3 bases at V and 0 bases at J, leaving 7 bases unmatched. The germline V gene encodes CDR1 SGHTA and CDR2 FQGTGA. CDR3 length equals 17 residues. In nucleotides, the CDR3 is TGTGCCAGCAGCTTGGGGACAGGGGCTCCTGCTAACTATGGCTACACCTTC. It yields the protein CASSLGTGAPANYGYTF.

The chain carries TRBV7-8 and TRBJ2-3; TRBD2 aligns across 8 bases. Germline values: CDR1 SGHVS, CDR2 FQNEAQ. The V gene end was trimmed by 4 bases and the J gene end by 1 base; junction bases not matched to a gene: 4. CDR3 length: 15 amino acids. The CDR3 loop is CASSSWTSRTDTQYF. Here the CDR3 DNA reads TGTGCCAGCAGCTCCTGGACTAGCCGCACAGATACGCAGTATTTT.

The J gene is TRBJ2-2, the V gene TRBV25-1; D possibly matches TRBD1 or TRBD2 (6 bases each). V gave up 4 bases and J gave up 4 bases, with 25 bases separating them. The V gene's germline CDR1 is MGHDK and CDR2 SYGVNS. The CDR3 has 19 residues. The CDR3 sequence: CASSGGPFGGQGSTGELFF. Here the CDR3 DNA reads TGTGCCAGCAGTGGGGGACCTTTCGGGGGCCAGGGGTCCACCGGGGAGCTGTTTTTT.

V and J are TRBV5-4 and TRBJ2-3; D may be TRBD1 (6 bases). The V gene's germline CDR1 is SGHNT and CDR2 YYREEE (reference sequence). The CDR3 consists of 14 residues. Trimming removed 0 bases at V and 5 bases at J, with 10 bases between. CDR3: CASSLDQGKDTQYF. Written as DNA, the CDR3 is TGTGCCAGCAGCTTGGACCAGGGGAAAGATACGCAGTATTTT.

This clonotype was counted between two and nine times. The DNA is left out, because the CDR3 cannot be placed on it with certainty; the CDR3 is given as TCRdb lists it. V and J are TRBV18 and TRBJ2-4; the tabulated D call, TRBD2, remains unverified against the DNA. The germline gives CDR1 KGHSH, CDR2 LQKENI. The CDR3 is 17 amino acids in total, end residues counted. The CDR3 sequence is CASSPQRVLSFGGGASF.